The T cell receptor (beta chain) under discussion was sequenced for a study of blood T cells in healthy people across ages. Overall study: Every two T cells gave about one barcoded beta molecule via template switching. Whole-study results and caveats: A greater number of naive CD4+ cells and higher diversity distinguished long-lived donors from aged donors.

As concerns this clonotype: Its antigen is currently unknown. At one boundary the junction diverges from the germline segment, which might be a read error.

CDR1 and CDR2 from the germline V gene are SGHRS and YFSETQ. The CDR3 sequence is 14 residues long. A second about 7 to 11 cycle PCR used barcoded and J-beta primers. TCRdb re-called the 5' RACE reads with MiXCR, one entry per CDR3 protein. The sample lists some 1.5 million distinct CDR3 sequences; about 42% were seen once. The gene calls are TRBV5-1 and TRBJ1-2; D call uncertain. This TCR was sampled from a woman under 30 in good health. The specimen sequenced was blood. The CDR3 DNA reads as TGCGCCAGCAGCTTGGTCGGCGCTAACTATGGCTACGCCTTC. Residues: CASSLVGANYGYAF.